This T cell receptor beta chain was captured by sequencing in a study of a mutant IDH1 vaccine in newly diagnosed glioma. The overall study: The therapy given earlier, which was standard therapy, consisted of radiotherapy, temozolomide, or both, and most of the patients received both. General study findings and limits: Among top peripheral T cell clonotypes, changes seemed unrelated to pseudoprogression.

With regard to this clone: Its antigen is not known.

The table came from immunoSEQ multiplex PCR; TCRdb's copy has only in-frame clones and leaves some out. The table shows 35,000 to 50,000 clones, with around 93% occurring only once. Noted time point: week 23, last vaccination. In every dose of vaccine, 300 ug of mutant IDH1 20-mer peptide was given alongside topical imiquimod. Astrocytomas found in donors were new, WHO grade 3 or 4, IDH1-mutant and ATRX-lost. Sample: PBMCs, taken from a glioma patient whose treatment included an IDH1 peptide vaccine. The receptor was isolated from a middle-aged man with glioma.

DNA of the CDR3: TGCGCCAGCAACCAAAACAGGGGAGAGACCCAGTACTTC. This codes for CASNQNRGETQYF. This chain connects TRBV5-1 to TRBJ2-5; 7 bases line up with TRBD1. CDR3 length: 13 residues. The V segment lost 6 bases and the J segment 4 bases; nucleotides outside the gene matches: 6. In germline, CDR1 is SGHRS, CDR2 YFSETQ.